This T cell receptor beta chain was profiled in a study of metastatic and nonmetastatic thyroid tumors. Study-wide background: Thyroid patients, malignant and benign, had repertoires compared across blood and tumor or nodule tissue.

Thyroid surgery took place with no prior treatment in any patient. This clone occurred a few times. A much larger clonotype is one base distant, so this may be a read error. MiXCR re-clonotyped the PCR reads for TCRdb. Of tens of thousands of clones in the sample, 15% to 20% were seen once. The TCR sequence derives from a female donor with papillary thyroid cancer or a benign thyroid nodule (not recorded which). Some clones in this sample may be carry-over from other donors' samples. Sequenced sample: blood.

CDR3 protein: CACSTIQNTEAFF. DNA of the CDR3: TGTGCCTGCTCAACGATACAGAACACTGAAGCTTTCTTT. V gene TRBV18 combines with J gene TRBJ1-1; D not certain. This CDR3 has 13 residues. The germline V gene has CDR1 KGHSH and CDR2 LQKENI.